What follows are 16 T cell receptor beta chains derived from one specimen sequenced in a study of blood T cell repertoires in COVID-19. Measured with immunoSEQ multiplex PCR; TCRdb has only the in-frame clones, and not every one. The sample has approximately 230,000 clones; 88% are singletons. Sequencing used peripheral blood. Receptor source: a woman aged 30 to 39 with COVID-19, enrolled during active disease.

The V and J genes are TRBV27 and TRBJ2-7; 7 bases are shared with TRBD2. V lost 2 bases, J lost 3 bases, and 4 bases stayed unmatched. This CDR3 spans 14 amino acids. CDR1 is MNHEY and CDR2 is SMNVEV in the germline V gene (reference sequence). DNA of the CDR3: TGTGCCAGCAGTTTACGGGGGGTGGACTACGAGCAGTACTTC. Translation gives CASSLRGVDYEQYF.

The rearrangement joins TRBV28 to TRBJ1-2, with unresolved D. CDR1 and CDR2 (germline): MDHEN, SYDVKM. Trimming cost V 6 bases and J 4 bases, with 12 bases left between them. The CDR3 has 13 amino acids. CDR3 DNA sequence: TGTGCCAGCAGCCCCCCGTTCTTCTATGGCTACACCTTC. This encodes CASSPPFFYGYTF.

This chain uses TRBV4-1 with TRBJ1-2; unclear D gene. V gave up 4 bases and J gave up 4 bases, with 10 bases separating them. The CDR3 spans 13 residues. The germline gives CDR1 MGHRA, CDR2 YSYEKL. The CDR3 sequence is CASSLQEGYGYTF. Written as DNA, the CDR3 is TGCGCCAGCAGCCTTCAGGAGGGCTATGGCTACACCTTC.

The CDR3 protein is CASSIQGTEAFF. The CDR3 nucleotides are TGTGCCAGTAGTATACAGGGAACTGAAGCTTTCTTT. The chain recombines TRBV19 with TRBJ1-1, with TRBD1 as a possible D gene (5 bases). Between the trimmed V and J ends, which lost 2 bases and 5 bases, there was a span of 6 bases. This CDR3 has 12 amino acids. Germline lookup yields CDR1 LNHDA and CDR2 SQIVND (reference sequence).

The V gene is TRBV7-2, the J gene TRBJ2-5; tentative D call: TRBD1 (5 bases). Germline assignment: CDR1 SGHTA and CDR2 FQGNSA. The CDR3 is made up of 14 amino acids. Deletions cut 5 bases from V and 2 bases from J, with 12 bases between. CDR3 in amino acids: CASSARRQQETQYF. As DNA, the CDR3 is TGTGCCAGCAGCGCCCGTAGACAGCAAGAGACCCAGTACTTC.

This clone was picked up one time. This sequence joins TRBV5-1 and TRBJ2-3, with TRBD2 matching 9 bases. Trimming cost V 0 bases and J 5 bases; bases outside gene matches: 4. This CDR3 contains 15 residues. The V gene's germline CDR1 is SGHRS and CDR2 YFSETQ. CDR3 nucleotides: TGCGCCAGCAGCTTGGGGCGGGAGGGGAGAGATACGCAGTATTTT. Its protein is CASSLGREGRDTQYF.

V and J are TRBV2 and TRBJ1-1; no clear D gene. The CDR3 sequence is 12 residues long. Germline lookup yields CDR1 SNHLY and CDR2 FYNNEI. Deletions cut 6 bases from V and 10 bases from J, with 15 bases between. CDR3 coding DNA: TGTGCCAGCAGCGAGAGGATACGGGGAGCTTTCTTT. As protein: CASSERIRGAFF. Looking up the rest from reference TRBV2 and TRBJ1-1 gives the full variable domain: EPEVTQTPSHQVTQMGQEVILRCVPISNHLYFYWYRQILGQKVEFLVSFYNNEISEKSEIFDDQFSVERPDGSNFTLKIRSTKLEDSAMYFCASSERIRGAFFGQGTRLTVV.

The chain is built from TRBV30 and TRBJ1-1; D gene unclear. CDR1 and CDR2 from the germline V gene are GTSNPN and SVGIG (reference sequence). V was clipped by 5 bases and J by 0 bases, with 25 bases between them. The CDR3 length is 18 residues. The CDR3 coding sequence is TGTGCCTGGGGGCCTTGTTTCACCTTCAGAGGGTTGAACACTGAAGCTTTCTTT. Its protein product is CAWGPCFTFRGLNTEAFF.

In this sample, this clone turned up a few times. This chain links TRBV5-4 with TRBJ2-1, with 10 bases matching TRBD1. CDR3 length equals 15 residues. The J segment lost 7 bases and the V segment lost 4 bases, leaving 8 bases of the junction unmatched. Germline values: CDR1 SGHNT, CDR2 YYREEE (reference sequence). This CDR3 is CASSLRQGARNEQFF. The CDR3, as DNA: TGTGCCAGCAGCCTCCGACAGGGGGCTCGGAATGAGCAGTTCTTC.

This clone was found a few times. J is TRBJ1-2 and V is TRBV19, with 7 bases lining up with TRBD1. This CDR3 contains 12 residues. Germline CDR1 LNHDA, CDR2 SQIVND (reference sequence). J gave up 7 bases and V 1 base, and 0 bases lay outside the gene matches. The CDR3 region has the DNA TGTGCCAGTAGTATAGGGGACAGTGGCTACACCTTC. The encoded protein is CASSIGDSGYTF.

The genes are TRBV9 and TRBJ2-5; 7 bases are a match to TRBD1. The CDR3 contains 15 residues. CDR1 and CDR2 from the germline V gene are SGDLS and YYNGEE. V was pared by 2 bases and J by 3 bases, with 7 bases of the junction left unmatched. CDR3 sequence (DNA): TGTGCCAGCAGCGTGAGACCCACAGGGGAAGAGACCCAGTACTTC. Its protein is CASSVRPTGEETQYF. The whole variable domain, filled in from reference TRBV9 and TRBJ2-5, reads DSGVTQTPKHLITATGQRVTLRCSPRSGDLSVYWYQQSLDQGLQFLIQYYNGEERAKGNILERFSAQQFPDLHSELNLSSLELGDSALYFCASSVRPTGEETQYFGPGTRLLVL.

The chain employs TRBV5-6 and TRBJ2-7, with D possibly being TRBD2 (5 bases). V shed 0 bases and J shed 4 bases, with 17 bases lying between them. CDR1 and CDR2 (germline): SGHDT, YYEEEE. The CDR3 runs to 16 residues. The DNA for the CDR3 is TGTGCCAGCAGCTTGGGAATCGGGGTAATGGTTTACGAGCAGTACTTC. It is translated as CASSLGIGVMVYEQYF.

The chain uses TRBV6-5 and TRBJ2-7; D not resolved. Trimming took off 8 bases at V and 3 bases at J, with 8 bases between the two ends. The CDR3 length is 11 residues. Per the germline V gene, CDR1 is MNHEY and CDR2 is SVGAGI. CDR3 sequence reads: CASSTLYEQYF. The CDR3 DNA follows: TGTGCCAGCTCTACGCTCTACGAGCAGTACTTC.

This clone showed up just a few times. The chain has TRBV7-9 and TRBJ1-1; no firm D call. This CDR3 is built from 14 residues. Germline assignment: CDR1 SEHNR and CDR2 FQNEAQ (reference sequence). The germline V and J ends were trimmed by 2 bases and 4 bases, with 11 bases remaining between them. CDR3 residues: CASSLPGISTEAFF. The DNA for the CDR3 is TGTGCCAGCAGCTTACCGGGGATCAGCACTGAAGCTTTCTTT. The full variable domain, with the rest looked up from reference TRBV7-9 and TRBJ1-1, is DTGVSQNPRHKITKRGQNVTFRCDPISEHNRLYWYRQTLGQGPEFLTYFQNEAQLEKSRLLSDRFSAERPKGSFSTLEIQRTEQGDSAMYLCASSLPGISTEAFFGQGTRLTVV.

The rearrangement uses TRBV5-1 and TRBJ2-3, with 9 bases lining up with TRBD2. CDR3 length equals 17 residues. V lost 2 bases and J lost 1; bases outside the gene matches: 8. Germline V lookup: CDR1 SGHRS, CDR2 YFSETQ. The CDR3 DNA is TGCGCCAGCAGCTTCACCAAAGCGGGGGGACGCACAGATACGCAGTATTTT. This translates into CASSFTKAGGRTDTQYF.

The chain has TRBV20-1 and TRBJ2-5, with TRBD1 identical over 12 bases. J was trimmed by 1 base and V by 3 bases; bases with no gene match: 6. Germline CDR1 and CDR2: DFQATT and SNEGSKA (reference sequence). The length of the CDR3 is 16 residues. CDR3 residues: CSASRGDRGLQETQYF. Written as DNA, the CDR3 is TGCAGTGCTAGTAGGGGGGACAGGGGGCTCCAAGAGACCCAGTACTTC.